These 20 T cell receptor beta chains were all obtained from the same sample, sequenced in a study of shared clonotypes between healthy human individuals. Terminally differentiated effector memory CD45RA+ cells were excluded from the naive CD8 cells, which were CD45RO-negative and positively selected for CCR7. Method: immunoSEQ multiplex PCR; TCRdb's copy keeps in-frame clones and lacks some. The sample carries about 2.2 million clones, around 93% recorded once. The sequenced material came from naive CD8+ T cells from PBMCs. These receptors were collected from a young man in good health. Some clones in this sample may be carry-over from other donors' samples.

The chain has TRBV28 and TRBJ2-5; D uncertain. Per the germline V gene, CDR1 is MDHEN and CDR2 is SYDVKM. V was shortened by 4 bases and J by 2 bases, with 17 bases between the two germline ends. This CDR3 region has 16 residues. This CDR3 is CASSWPAERDQETQYF. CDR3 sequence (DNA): TGTGCCAGCAGTTGGCCGGCCGAACGTGATCAAGAGACCCAGTACTTC.

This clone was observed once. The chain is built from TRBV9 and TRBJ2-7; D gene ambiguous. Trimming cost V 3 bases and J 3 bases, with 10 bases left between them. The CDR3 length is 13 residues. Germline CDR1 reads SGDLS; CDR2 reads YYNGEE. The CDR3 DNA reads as TGTGCCAGCAGCGACGGCAAAGACTACGAGCAGTACTTC. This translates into CASSDGKDYEQYF.

CDR3 loop: CASSYLAENTDTQYF. CDR3 in DNA: TGTGCCAGCAGTTACTTAGCGGAGAACACAGATACGCAGTATTTT. The chain is built from TRBV27 and TRBJ2-3, with D perhaps TRBD2 (6 bases). This CDR3 has 15 residues. Trimming took 4 bases from V and 2 from J, leaving 13 bases between them. The germline V gene encodes CDR1 MNHEY and CDR2 SMNVEV (reference sequence).

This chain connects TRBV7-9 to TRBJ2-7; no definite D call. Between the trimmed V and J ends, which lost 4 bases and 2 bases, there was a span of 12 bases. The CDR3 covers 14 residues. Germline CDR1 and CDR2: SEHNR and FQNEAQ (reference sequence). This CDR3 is CASSSAGETYEQYF. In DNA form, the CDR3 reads TGTGCCAGCAGCTCCGCAGGCGAGACCTACGAGCAGTACTTC.

The CDR3 bases are TGTGCCAGCAGTTCAGACGGAGTCTCTGGGGCCAACGTCCTGACTTTC. This sequence encodes CASSSDGVSGANVLTF. V and J are TRBV7-9 and TRBJ2-6; the D is unclear. Germline CDR1 SEHNR, CDR2 FQNEAQ (reference sequence). The CDR3 has 16 residues. V lost 6 bases and J lost 0, with 12 bases in between.

The CDR3 region is CASSLNRGWDEQYF. CDR3 bases: TGTGCCAGCAGTCTCAACAGGGGATGGGACGAGCAGTACTTC. V and J are TRBV27 and TRBJ2-7; 7 positions match TRBD1. This CDR3 region has 14 residues. Per germline, CDR1 MNHEY and CDR2 SMNVEV (reference sequence). Trimming took 5 bases from V and 5 from J; bases not matched to a gene: 9.

For the CDR3, the DNA is TGTGCCAGCAGACAAGGGAACTACGAGCAGTACTTC. It translates to CASRQGNYEQYF. This chain uses TRBV28 with TRBJ2-7; D remains ambiguous. The germline V and J ends were trimmed by 6 bases and 3 bases, with 9 bases remaining between them. Germline values: CDR1 MDHEN, CDR2 SYDVKM. CDR3 length equals 12 residues.

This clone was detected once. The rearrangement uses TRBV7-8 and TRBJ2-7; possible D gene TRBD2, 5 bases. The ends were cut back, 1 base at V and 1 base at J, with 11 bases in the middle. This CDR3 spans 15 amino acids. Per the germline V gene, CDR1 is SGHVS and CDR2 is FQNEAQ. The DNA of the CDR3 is TGTGCCAGCAGCTTAGGTGGAAGGGAGTCCTACGAGCAGTACTTC. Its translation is CASSLGGRESYEQYF. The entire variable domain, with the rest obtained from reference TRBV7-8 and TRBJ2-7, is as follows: GAGVSQSPRYKVAKRGQDVALRCDPISGHVSLFWYQQALGQGPEFLTYFQNEAQLDKSGLPSDRFFAERPEGSVSTLKIQRTQQEDSAVYLCASSLGGRESYEQYFGPGTRLTVT.

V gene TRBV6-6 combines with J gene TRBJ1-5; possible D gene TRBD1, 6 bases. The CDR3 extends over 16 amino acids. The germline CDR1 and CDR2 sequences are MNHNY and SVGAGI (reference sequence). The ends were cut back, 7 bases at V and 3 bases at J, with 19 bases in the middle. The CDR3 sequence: CASMTGAVGINQPQHF. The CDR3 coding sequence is TGTGCCAGCATGACGGGGGCGGTCGGAATCAATCAGCCCCAGCATTTT.

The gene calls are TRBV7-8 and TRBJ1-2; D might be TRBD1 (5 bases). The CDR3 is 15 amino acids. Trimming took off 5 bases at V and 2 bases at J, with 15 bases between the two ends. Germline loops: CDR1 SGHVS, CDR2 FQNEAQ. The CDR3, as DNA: TGTGCCAGCAGCCTCGCTGGGGACGGAAACTATGGCTACACCTTC. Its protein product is CASSLAGDGNYGYTF. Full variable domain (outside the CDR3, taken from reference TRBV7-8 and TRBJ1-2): GAGVSQSPRYKVAKRGQDVALRCDPISGHVSLFWYQQALGQGPEFLTYFQNEAQLDKSGLPSDRFFAERPEGSVSTLKIQRTQQEDSAVYLCASSLAGDGNYGYTFGSGTRLTVV.

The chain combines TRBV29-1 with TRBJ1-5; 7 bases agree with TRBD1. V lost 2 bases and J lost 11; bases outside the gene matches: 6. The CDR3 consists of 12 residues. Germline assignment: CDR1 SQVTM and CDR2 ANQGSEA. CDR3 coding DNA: TGCAGCGTTGAATTACCCAGGGGGGCCCAGCATTTT. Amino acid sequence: CSVELPRGAQHF. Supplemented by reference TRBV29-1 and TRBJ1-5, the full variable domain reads SAVISQKPSRDICQRGTSLTIQCQVDSQVTMMFWYRQQPGQSLTLIATANQGSEATYESGFVIDKFPISRPNLTFSTLTVSNMSPEDSSIYLCSVELPRGAQHFGDGTRLSIL.

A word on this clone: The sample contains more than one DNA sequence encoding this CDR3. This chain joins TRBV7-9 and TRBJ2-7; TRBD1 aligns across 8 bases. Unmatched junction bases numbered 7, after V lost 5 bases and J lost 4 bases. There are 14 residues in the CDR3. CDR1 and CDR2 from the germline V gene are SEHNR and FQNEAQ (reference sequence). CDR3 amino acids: CASSQTGGGYEQYF. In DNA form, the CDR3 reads TGTGCCAGCAGCCAAACAGGGGGTGGATACGAGCAGTACTTC. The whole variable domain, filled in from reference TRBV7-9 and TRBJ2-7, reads DTGVSQNPRHKITKRGQNVTFRCDPISEHNRLYWYRQTLGQGPEFLTYFQNEAQLEKSRLLSDRFSAERPKGSFSTLEIQRTEQGDSAMYLCASSQTGGGYEQYFGPGTRLTVT.

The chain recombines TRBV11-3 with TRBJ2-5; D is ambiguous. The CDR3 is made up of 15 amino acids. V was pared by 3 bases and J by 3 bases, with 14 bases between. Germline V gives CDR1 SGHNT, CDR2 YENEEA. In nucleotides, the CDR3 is TGTGCCAGCAGCTTTACCGCTGACGAGAAAGAGACCCAGTACTTC. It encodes CASSFTADEKETQYF. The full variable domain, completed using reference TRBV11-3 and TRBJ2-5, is EAGVVQSPRYKIIEKKQPVAFWCNPISGHNTLYWYLQNLGQGPELLIRYENEEAVDDSQLPKDRFSAERLKGVDSTLKIQPAELGDSAVYLCASSFTADEKETQYFGPGTRLLVL.

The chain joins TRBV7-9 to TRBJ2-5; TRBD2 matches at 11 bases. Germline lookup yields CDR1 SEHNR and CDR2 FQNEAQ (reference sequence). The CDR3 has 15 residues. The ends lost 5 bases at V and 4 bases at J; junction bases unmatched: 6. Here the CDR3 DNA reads TGTGCCAGCAGCCCACTAGCGGGAGATCCAGAGACCCAGTACTTC. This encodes CASSPLAGDPETQYF.

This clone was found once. The CDR3 loop is CATSRRTREEQFF. The CDR3 nucleotides are TGTGCCACCAGCAGACGGACTAGAGAGGAGCAGTTCTTC. The chain joins TRBV15 to TRBJ2-1; 7 bases map to TRBD2. Germline V gene lookup returns CDR1 LNHNV and CDR2 YYDKDF (reference sequence). There are 13 residues in the CDR3. J lost 10 bases, V lost 2 bases, and 5 bases had no gene match. Full variable domain (rest looked up from reference TRBV15 and TRBJ2-1): DAMVIQNPRYQVTQFGKPVTLSCSQTLNHNVMYWYQQKSSQAPKLLFHYYDKDFNNEADTPDNFQSRRPNTSFCFLDIRSPGLGDTAMYLCATSRRTREEQFFGPGTRLTVL.

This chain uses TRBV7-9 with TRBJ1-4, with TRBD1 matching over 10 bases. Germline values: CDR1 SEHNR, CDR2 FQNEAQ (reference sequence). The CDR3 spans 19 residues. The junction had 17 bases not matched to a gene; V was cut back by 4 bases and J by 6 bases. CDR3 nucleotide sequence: TGTGCCAGCAGCTCCACGGTTCCGGGACAGGGGCTTTGGGATGAAAAACTGTTTTTT. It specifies CASSSTVPGQGLWDEKLFF. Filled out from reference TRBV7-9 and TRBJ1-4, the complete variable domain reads DTGVSQNPRHKITKRGQNVTFRCDPISEHNRLYWYRQTLGQGPEFLTYFQNEAQLEKSRLLSDRFSAERPKGSFSTLEIQRTEQGDSAMYLCASSSTVPGQGLWDEKLFFGSGTQLSVL.

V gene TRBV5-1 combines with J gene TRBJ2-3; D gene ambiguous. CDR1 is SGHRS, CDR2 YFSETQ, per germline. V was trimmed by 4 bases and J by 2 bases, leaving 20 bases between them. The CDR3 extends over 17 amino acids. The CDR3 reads CASSPLLIAPDTDTQYF. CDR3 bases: TGCGCCAGCAGCCCTCTACTCATAGCTCCAGACACAGATACGCAGTATTTT.

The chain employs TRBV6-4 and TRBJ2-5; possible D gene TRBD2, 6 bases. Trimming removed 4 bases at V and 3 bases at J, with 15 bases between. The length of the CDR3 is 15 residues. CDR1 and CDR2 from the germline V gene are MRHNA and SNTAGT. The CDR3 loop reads CASSGPGVAKETQYF. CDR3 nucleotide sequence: TGTGCCAGCAGTGGACCGGGGGTAGCCAAAGAGACCCAGTACTTC.

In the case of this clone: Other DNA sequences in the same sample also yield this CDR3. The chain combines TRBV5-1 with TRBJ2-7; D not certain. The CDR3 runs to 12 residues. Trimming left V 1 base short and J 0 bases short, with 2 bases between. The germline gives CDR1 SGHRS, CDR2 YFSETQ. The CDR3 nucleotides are TGCGCCAGCAGCTTGAGCTCCTACGAGCAGTACTTC. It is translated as CASSLSSYEQYF. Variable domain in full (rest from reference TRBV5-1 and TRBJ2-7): KAGVTQTPRYLIKTRGQQVTLSCSPISGHRSVSWYQQTPGQGLQFLFEYFSETQRNKGNFPGRFSGRQFSNSRSEMNVSTLELGDSALYLCASSLSSYEQYFGPGTRLTVT.

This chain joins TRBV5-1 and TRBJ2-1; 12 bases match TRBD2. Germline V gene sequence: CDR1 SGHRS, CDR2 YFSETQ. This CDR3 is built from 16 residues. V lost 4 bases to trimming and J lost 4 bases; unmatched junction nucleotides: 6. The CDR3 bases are TGCGCCAGCAGCCTCCAGACTAGCGGGAGTTACAATGAGCAGTTCTTC. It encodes CASSLQTSGSYNEQFF.